These T cell receptor beta chains were read from a single sample in a study of cytomegalovirus exposure and HLA in healthy donors. TCRdb's copy holds only in-frame clones and misses some; the assay was immunoSEQ multiplex PCR. Of 85,000 to 110,000 clones listed, approximately 66% are singletons. The material sequenced was PBMCs. Source of these receptors: a woman between 45 and 65 years old in good health and CMV-seronegative. Both conserved end residues are part of each CDR3. Fields, in order: J gene, clone size, V gene, D gene, CDR3 protein, CDR3 DNA. A D gene is named only where the DNA matches it firmly. Clone size, where shown, is once, few, many, or a class for clones that have expanded.

TRBJ2-7 NA TRBV7-2 TRBD1 CASSLVGTGEHEQYF TGTGCCAGCAGCTTAGTCGGGACAGGGGAGCACGAGCAGTACTTC
TRBJ1-2 NA TRBV19 NA CASAFFSGANYGYTF TGTGCCAGTGCTTTCTTTAGTGGAGCTAACTATGGCTACACCTTC
TRBJ1-2 few TRBV7-9 TRBD1 CASSDRVMGYTF TGTGCCAGCAGCGACAGGGTTATGGGCTACACCTTC
TRBJ2-7 few TRBV28 NA CVSRSAAEGYEQYF TGTGTCAGCAGATCAGCCGCCGAGGGCTACGAGCAGTACTTC
TRBJ2-7 NA TRBV5-4 TRBD2 CASSHPSGGEYEQYF TGTGCCAGCAGCCATCCTAGCGGGGGAGAATACGAGCAGTACTTC
TRBJ2-7 NA TRBV28 TRBD2 CASRLRSLAGTSYEQYF TGTGCCAGCAGGTTAAGGTCGCTAGCGGGAACCTCCTACGAGCAGTACTTC
TRBJ2-1 NA TRBV2 TRBD2 CASSTGLGAGEQFF TGTGCCAGCAGTACGGGACTAGGGGCTGGCGAGCAGTTCTTC
TRBJ2-5 few TRBV5-4 TRBD1 CASTRDRGGETQYF TGTGCCAGCACGCGGGACAGGGGTGGAGAGACCCAGTACTTC
TRBJ2-1 NA TRBV7-2 TRBD1 CASSPRTGDNEQFF TGTGCCAGCAGCCCTCGGACAGGGGACAATGAGCAGTTCTTC
TRBJ2-7 once TRBV18 TRBD2 CASSPGLAGVYEQYF TGTGCCAGCTCACCGGGACTAGCGGGAGTCTACGAGCAGTACTTC
TRBJ2-7 NA TRBV28 NA CASSFYLKLTGSSYEQYF TGTGCCAGCAGTTTTTACCTCAAGTTGACGGGGAGCTCCTACGAGCAGTACTTC
TRBJ1-1 NA TRBV30 NA CAWSSLVEAFF TGTGCCTGGAGTAGCTTGGTCGAAGCTTTCTTT
TRBJ1-6 NA TRBV6-5 NA CASSKRDSPLHF TGTGCCAGCTCCAAACGGGATTCACCCCTCCACTTT
TRBJ2-3 NA TRBV7-9 NA CASSLAQTVYGTDTQYF TGTGCCAGCAGCTTAGCGCAGACAGTTTACGGCACAGATACGCAGTATTTT
TRBJ1-1 NA TRBV7-2 TRBD1 CASSLAGQGLRFTEAFF TGTGCCAGCAGCTTAGCTGGACAGGGACTTAGGTTCACTGAAGCTTTCTTT
TRBJ1-4 few TRBV6-5 NA CASRGVYEKLFF TGTGCCAGTCGGGGGGTATACGAAAAACTGTTTTTT
TRBJ2-6 NA TRBV11-3 TRBD1 CASSPPETGLRGANVLTF TGTGCCAGCAGCCCTCCCGAGACAGGGCTCCGAGGGGCCAACGTCCTGACTTTC
TRBJ1-5 NA TRBV5-1 TRBD1 CASSSGQGDQPQHF TGCGCCAGCAGCTCAGGACAGGGGGACCAGCCCCAGCATTTT
TRBJ2-7 NA TRBV27 NA CASKKSPSSAAGAIYEQYF TGTGCCAGCAAAAAATCGCCATCCTCGGCCGCGGGCGCGATCTACGAGCAGTACTTC
TRBJ2-5 NA TRBV7-8 NA CASNRLVGETQYF TGTGCCAGCAATCGACTAGTCGGTGAGACCCAGTACTTC
TRBJ2-1 few TRBV18 TRBD1 CASSVYTGGDTYNEQFF TGTGCCAGCTCAGTATATACAGGGGGTGATACCTACAATGAGCAGTTCTTC
TRBJ2-7 few TRBV29-1 NA CSARGSYEQYF TGCAGCGCGCGAGGCTCCTACGAGCAGTACTTC
TRBJ2-7 NA TRBV7-3 TRBD2 CARRWEGLNEQYF TGTGCCAGAAGGTGGGAGGGCCTGAACGAGCAGTACTTC
TRBJ1-1 NA TRBV27 TRBD1 CASSRFTGQGFYTEAFF TGTGCCAGCAGCCGTTTTACCGGACAGGGATTTTACACTGAAGCTTTCTTT
TRBJ2-1 NA TRBV7-3 NA CASSLGGSYNEQFF TGTGCCAGCAGCCTAGGGGGTTCCTACAATGAGCAGTTCTTC
TRBJ1-4 once TRBV15 TRBD1 CATSRVGTGRGNEKLFF TGTGCCACCAGCAGAGTTGGGACAGGAAGAGGCAATGAAAAACTGTTTTTT
TRBJ2-3 NA TRBV18 NA CASSPLPRDTQYF TGTGCCAGCTCACCGTTACCTAGGGATACGCAGTATTTT
TRBJ2-5 NA TRBV13 NA CASSFRRETQYF TGTGCCAGCAGCTTTAGGAGAGAGACCCAGTACTTC
TRBJ2-1 NA TRBV5-1 TRBD1 CASSPGTGIPYNEQFF TGCGCCAGCAGCCCCGGGACAGGGATCCCCTACAATGAGCAGTTCTTC
TRBJ1-1 NA TRBV6-5 NA CASRGGDTEAFF TGTGCCAGCAGGGGGGGAGACACTGAAGCTTTCTTT
TRBJ2-7 NA TRBV5-6 TRBD2 CASSFTSGGTSYEQYF TGTGCCAGCAGCTTTACTAGCGGGGGGACCTCCTACGAGCAGTACTTC
TRBJ1-2 NA TRBV5-8 TRBD1 CASSYGTGFSVRGYTF TGTGCCAGCAGCTACGGGACAGGGTTTTCAGTTCGCGGCTACACCTTC
TRBJ2-2 NA TRBV6-5 NA CASSGLRAGELFF TGTGCCAGCAGCGGACTGAGGGCCGGGGAGCTGTTTTTT
TRBJ1-2 few TRBV29-1 TRBD1 CSVDSSGQSYRSYGYTF TGCAGCGTTGATTCCTCGGGACAGTCGTACCGGAGCTATGGCTACACCTTC
TRBJ2-7 NA TRBV6-5 TRBD1 CASTRTGDPYEQYF TGTGCCAGCACCAGAACAGGGGATCCCTACGAGCAGTACTTC
TRBJ1-5 NA TRBV5-5 TRBD1 CASSSYRDSPVNQPQHF TGTGCCAGCAGCTCATACAGGGACAGTCCCGTCAATCAGCCCCAGCATTTT
TRBJ1-1 NA TRBV11-2 NA CASSLAPVTEAFF TGTGCCAGCAGCTTAGCCCCCGTTACTGAAGCTTTCTTT
TRBJ2-5 once TRBV2 NA CASRGPYKETQYF TGTGCCAGCAGGGGGCCATACAAAGAGACCCAGTACTTC
TRBJ2-3 NA TRBV19 TRBD2 CASSIETPLAGGQDTQYF TGTGCCAGTAGTATTGAGACCCCTCTAGCGGGGGGGCAGGATACGCAGTATTTT
TRBJ2-1 NA TRBV4-1 TRBD2 CASSHHGTSANEQFF TGCGCCAGCAGCCACCACGGGACTAGCGCCAATGAGCAGTTCTTC
TRBJ1-5 NA TRBV5-1 NA CASSLDSEGQPQHF TGCGCCAGCAGCTTGGACAGCGAGGGCCAGCCCCAGCATTTT
TRBJ1-1 few TRBV15 NA CATRGSGNTEAFF TGTGCCACCAGGGGTTCAGGAAACACTGAAGCTTTCTTT
TRBJ2-5 NA TRBV5-4 TRBD1 CASSFGGTGGETQYF TGTGCCAGCAGCTTCGGCGGGACAGGAGGGGAGACCCAGTACTTC
TRBJ2-7 few TRBV30 TRBD1 CAWSRRGQGPYEQYF TGTGCCTGGAGTCGAAGGGGACAGGGGCCCTACGAGCAGTACTTC
TRBJ2-1 NA TRBV25-1 NA CASSDWLAHEQFF TGTGCCAGCAGTGATTGGCTAGCCCATGAGCAGTTCTTC
TRBJ2-1 NA TRBV6-4 TRBD1 CASSTGQGAYNEQFF TGTGCCAGCAGTACTGGACAGGGGGCCTACAATGAGCAGTTCTTC